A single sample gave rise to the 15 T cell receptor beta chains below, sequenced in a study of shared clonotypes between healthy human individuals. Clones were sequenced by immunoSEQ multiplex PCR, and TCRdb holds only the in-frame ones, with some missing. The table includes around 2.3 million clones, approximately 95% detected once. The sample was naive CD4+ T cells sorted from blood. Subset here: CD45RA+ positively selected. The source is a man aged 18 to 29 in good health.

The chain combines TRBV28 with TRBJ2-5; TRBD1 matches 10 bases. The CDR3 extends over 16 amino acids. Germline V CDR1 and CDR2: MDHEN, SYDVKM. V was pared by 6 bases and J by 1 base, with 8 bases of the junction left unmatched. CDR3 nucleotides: TGTGCCAGCAGGCAAACCGGGACAGGGGTCCAAGAGACCCAGTACTTC. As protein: CASRQTGTGVQETQYF.

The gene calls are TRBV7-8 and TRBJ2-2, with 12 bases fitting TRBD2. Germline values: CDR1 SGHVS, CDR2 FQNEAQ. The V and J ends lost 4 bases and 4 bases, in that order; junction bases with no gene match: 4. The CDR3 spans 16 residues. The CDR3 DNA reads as TGTGCCAGCAGCTGGTCTAGCGGGAGGGCCACCGGGGAGCTGTTTTTT. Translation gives CASSWSSGRATGELFF.

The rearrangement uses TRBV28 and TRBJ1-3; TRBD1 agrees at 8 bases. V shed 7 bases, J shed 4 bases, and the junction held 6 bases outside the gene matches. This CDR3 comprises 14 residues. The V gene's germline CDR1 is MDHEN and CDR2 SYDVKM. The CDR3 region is CASNLDRVGNTIYF. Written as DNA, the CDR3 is TGTGCCAGCAATTTGGACAGGGTGGGAAACACCATATATTTT. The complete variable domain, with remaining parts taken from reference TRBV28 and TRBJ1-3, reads DVKVTQSSRYLVKRTGEKVFLECVQDMDHENMFWYRQDPGLGLRLIYFSYDVKMKEKGDIPEGYSVSREKKERFSLILESASTNQTSMYLCASNLDRVGNTIYFGEGSWLTVV.

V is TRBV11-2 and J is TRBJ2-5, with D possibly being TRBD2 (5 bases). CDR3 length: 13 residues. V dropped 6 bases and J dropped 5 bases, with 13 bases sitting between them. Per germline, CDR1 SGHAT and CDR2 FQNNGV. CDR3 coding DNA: TGTGCCAGCAGGCCAACTAGTGTTGAGACCCAGTACTTC. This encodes CASRPTSVETQYF.

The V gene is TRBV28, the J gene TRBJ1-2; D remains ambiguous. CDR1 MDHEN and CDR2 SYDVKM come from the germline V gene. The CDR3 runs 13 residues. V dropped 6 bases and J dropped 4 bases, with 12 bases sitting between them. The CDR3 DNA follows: TGTGCCAGCAGGCAAAGGACTCTCTATGGCTACACCTTC. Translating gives CASRQRTLYGYTF.

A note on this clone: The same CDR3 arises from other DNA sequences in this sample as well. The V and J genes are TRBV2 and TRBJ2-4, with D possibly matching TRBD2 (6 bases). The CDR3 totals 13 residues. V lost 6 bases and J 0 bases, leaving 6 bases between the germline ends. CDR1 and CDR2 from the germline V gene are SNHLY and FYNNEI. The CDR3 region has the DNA TGTGCCAGCAGGGGACTAGCCAAAAACATTCAGTACTTC. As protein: CASRGLAKNIQYF.

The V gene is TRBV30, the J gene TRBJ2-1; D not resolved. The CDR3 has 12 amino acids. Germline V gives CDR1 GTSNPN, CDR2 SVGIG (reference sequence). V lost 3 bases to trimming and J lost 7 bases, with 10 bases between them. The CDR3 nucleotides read TGTGCCTGGAGCCCCAGAGGTAATGAGCAGTTCTTC. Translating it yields CAWSPRGNEQFF.

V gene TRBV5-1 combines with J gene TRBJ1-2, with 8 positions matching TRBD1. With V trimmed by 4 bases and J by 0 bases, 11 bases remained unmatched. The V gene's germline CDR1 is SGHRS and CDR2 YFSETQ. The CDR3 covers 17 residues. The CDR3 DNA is TGCGCCAGCAGCCCCGGACAGGGACAGGCAGCTAACTATGGCTACACCTTC. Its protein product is CASSPGQGQAANYGYTF.

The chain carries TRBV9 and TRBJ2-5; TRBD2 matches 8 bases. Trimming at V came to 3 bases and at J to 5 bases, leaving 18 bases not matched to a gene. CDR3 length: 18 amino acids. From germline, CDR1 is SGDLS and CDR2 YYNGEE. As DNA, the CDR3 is TGTGCCAGCAGCGCCCCTACTGGCGGGAGGATTCAGTCTGAGACCCAGTACTTC. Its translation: CASSAPTGGRIQSETQYF. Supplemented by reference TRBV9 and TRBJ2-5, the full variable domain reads DSGVTQTPKHLITATGQRVTLRCSPRSGDLSVYWYQQSLDQGLQFLIQYYNGEERAKGNILERFSAQQFPDLHSELNLSSLELGDSALYFCASSAPTGGRIQSETQYFGPGTRLLVL.

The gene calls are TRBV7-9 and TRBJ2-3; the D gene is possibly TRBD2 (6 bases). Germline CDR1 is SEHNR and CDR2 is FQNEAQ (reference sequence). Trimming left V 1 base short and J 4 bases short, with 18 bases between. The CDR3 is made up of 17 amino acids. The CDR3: CASSLGLGLSPADTQYF. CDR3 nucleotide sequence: TGTGCCAGCAGCTTAGGACTGGGACTGTCCCCCGCAGATACGCAGTATTTT.

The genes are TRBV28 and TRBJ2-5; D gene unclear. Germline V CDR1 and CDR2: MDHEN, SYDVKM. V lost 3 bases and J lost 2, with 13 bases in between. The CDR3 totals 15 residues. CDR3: CASSFRPRNQETQYF. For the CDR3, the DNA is TGTGCCAGCAGTTTCCGCCCCAGGAATCAAGAGACCCAGTACTTC. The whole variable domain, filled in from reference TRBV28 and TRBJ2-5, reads DVKVTQSSRYLVKRTGEKVFLECVQDMDHENMFWYRQDPGLGLRLIYFSYDVKMKEKGDIPEGYSVSREKKERFSLILESASTNQTSMYLCASSFRPRNQETQYFGPGTRLLVL.

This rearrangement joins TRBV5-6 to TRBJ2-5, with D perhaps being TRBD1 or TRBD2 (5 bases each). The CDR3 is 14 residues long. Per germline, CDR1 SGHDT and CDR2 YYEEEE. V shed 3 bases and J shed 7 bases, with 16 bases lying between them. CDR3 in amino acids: CASSSAGTWVTQYF. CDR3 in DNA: TGTGCCAGCAGCTCCGCCGGGACCTGGGTGACCCAGTACTTC.

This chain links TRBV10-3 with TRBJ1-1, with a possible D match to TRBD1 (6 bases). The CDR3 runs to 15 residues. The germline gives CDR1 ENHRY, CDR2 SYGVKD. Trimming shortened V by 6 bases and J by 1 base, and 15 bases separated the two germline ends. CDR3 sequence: CAISAYRVENTEAFF. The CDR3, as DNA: TGTGCCATCAGCGCTTACAGGGTGGAGAACACTGAAGCTTTCTTT.

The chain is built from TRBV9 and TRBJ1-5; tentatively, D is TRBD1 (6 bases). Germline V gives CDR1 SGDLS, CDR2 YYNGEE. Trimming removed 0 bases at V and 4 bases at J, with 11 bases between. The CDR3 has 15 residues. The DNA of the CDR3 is TGTGCCAGCAGCGTAGCTGGGGGCGAGAATCAGCCCCAGCATTTT. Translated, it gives CASSVAGGENQPQHF.

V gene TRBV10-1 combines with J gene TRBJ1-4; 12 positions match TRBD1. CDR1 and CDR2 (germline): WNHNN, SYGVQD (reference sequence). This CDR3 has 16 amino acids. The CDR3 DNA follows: TGCCCAAGGGGGACAGGGGGCTTCGCAACTAATGAAAAACTGTTTTTT. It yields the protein CPRGTGGFATNEKLFF.